This is a list of T cell receptor beta chains from one sample in a study of T cell responses to AZD1222 COVID-19 vaccine. Repertoires were generated with immunoSEQ multiplex PCR, while TCRdb's copy carries only in-frame clones and drops some. Of over 95,000 clones listed, roughly nine tenths are singletons. Here the sequenced sample was peripheral blood, taken on day 0 of AZD1222 vaccination. The receptors originated from an adult in good health. The conserved cysteine and the conserved F or W are not part of the CDR3 here. The D gene is left open where the match is weak. Rows give clone size only sometimes, using once, few, many, or a class for an expanded clone.

J	D	V	size	CDR3
TRBJ2-3	.	TRBV9	.	ASSVVTSLTDTQY
TRBJ2-3	.	TRBV7-3	.	ASSLSGADTQY
TRBJ1-3	.	TRBV7-9	.	ASSLGPLGASSGNTIY
TRBJ1-1	.	TRBV11-2	.	ASSPLDARGAEAF
TRBJ1-2	TRBD1	TRBV10-3	.	AISETTAGTGTRGYT
TRBJ2-2	.	TRBV7-9	once	ASRPVRVNTGELF
TRBJ1-5	.	TRBV6-5	few	ASRAGVGNQPQH
TRBJ1-1	.	TRBV6-5	once	ATGPGEAF
TRBJ1-2	.	TRBV2	.	ASSPTEINYGYT
TRBJ1-2	TRBD1	TRBV4-3	.	ASSQEGQGAYGYT
TRBJ1-4	TRBD1	TRBV7-2	.	ASSLGRDRGPLGEKLF
TRBJ2-5	.	TRBV14	.	ASSQVNQETQY
TRBJ2-2	.	TRBV7-6	.	ASSQWGSDTGELF
TRBJ1-6	TRBD1	TRBV4-3	.	ASSQDRGDRYSPLH
TRBJ1-1	.	TRBV7-3	.	ASSPQGRGMNTEAF
TRBJ1-3	TRBD1	TRBV5-1	.	ASSWDSSSGNTIY
TRBJ1-2	.	TRBV7-3	once	ASSTRQSLDYGYT
TRBJ2-5	.	TRBV5-7	.	ASSFARLLKTQY
TRBJ1-5	TRBD1	TRBV30	.	AWSPGGQGGGQPQH
TRBJ2-3	TRBD1	TRBV15	.	ATSNTRGDTQY
TRBJ1-2	TRBD1	TRBV3-1/TRBV3-2	once	ASSQRQGAGYT
TRBJ1-5	.	TRBV10-3	once	AIRGTGPNQPQH
TRBJ1-6	TRBD1	TRBV19	few	ASSISDRGYNSPLH
TRBJ1-6	TRBD1	TRBV27	.	ASRGTGGASNSPLH
TRBJ2-1	.	TRBV11-2	.	ASSSDSRVYEQF
TRBJ1-1	.	TRBV5-6	once	ASSFSSVGLNTEAF
TRBJ2-7	.	TRBV7-9	.	ASSLPSSYEQY